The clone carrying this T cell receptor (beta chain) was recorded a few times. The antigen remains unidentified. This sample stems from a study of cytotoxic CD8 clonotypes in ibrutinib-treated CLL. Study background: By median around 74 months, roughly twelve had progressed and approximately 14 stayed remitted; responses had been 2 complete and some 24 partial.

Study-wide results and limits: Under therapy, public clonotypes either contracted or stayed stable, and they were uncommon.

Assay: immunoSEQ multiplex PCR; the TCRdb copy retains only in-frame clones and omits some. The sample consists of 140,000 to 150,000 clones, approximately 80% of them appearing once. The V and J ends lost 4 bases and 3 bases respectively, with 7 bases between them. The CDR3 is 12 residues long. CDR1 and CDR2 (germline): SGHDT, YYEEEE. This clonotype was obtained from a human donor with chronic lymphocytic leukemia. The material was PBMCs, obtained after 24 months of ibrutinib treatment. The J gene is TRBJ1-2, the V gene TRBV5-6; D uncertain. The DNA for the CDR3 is TGTGCCAGCAGCCGGGGTGACTATGGCTACACCTTC. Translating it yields CASSRGDYGYTF. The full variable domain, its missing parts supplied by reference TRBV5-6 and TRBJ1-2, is DAGVTQSPTHLIKTRGQQVTLRCSPKSGHDTVSWYQQALGQGPQFIFQYYEEEERQRGNFPDRFSGHQFPNYSSELNVNALLLGDSALYLCASSRGDYGYTFGSGTRLTVV.